A selection of T cell receptor beta chains follows, all from one sample in a study of OX40 agonist ivuxolimab in advanced cancers. This table comes from immunoSEQ multiplex PCR, and its TCRdb copy is limited to in-frame clones, with some not included. The sample includes under 65,000 clones, 70% to 90% of them seen just once. This sample comprised CD4+ or CD8+ T cells sorted from blood, obtained in a trial of the OX40 agonist ivuxolimab. These receptors were obtained from an adult with an advanced solid tumor such as melanoma, head and neck, liver or kidney cancer. CDR3s include the opening cysteine and the closing phenylalanine or tryptophan. A D gene is named only where the DNA matches it firmly. Clone size is not always given. Where it is, it says once, few, many or a class for expanded clones.

size: NA; J: TRBJ1-6; D: NA; V: TRBV5-4; CDR3: CASSEAGSRDSPLHF; DNA: TGTGCCAGCAGCGAAGCAGGGAGTAGGGATTCACCCCTCCACTTT
size: NA; J: TRBJ2-7; D: TRBD1; V: TRBV30; CDR3: CAWSGGTGGREQYF; DNA: TGTGCCTGGAGCGGAGGGACAGGGGGCAGAGAGCAGTACTTC
size: NA; J: TRBJ1-1; D: NA; V: TRBV29-1; CDR3: CSVAQAGVYTEAFF; DNA: TGCAGCGTTGCACAGGCAGGGGTGTACACTGAAGCTTTCTTT
size: NA; J: TRBJ1-4; D: TRBD1; V: TRBV4-1; CDR3: CASSPLVRDSNEKLFF; DNA: TGCGCCAGCAGCCCATTAGTCCGGGACAGTAATGAAAAACTGTTTTTT
size: NA; J: TRBJ2-2; D: NA; V: TRBV2; CDR3: CASRRDRSSGGGELFF; DNA: TGTGCCAGCAGGCGAGACAGGAGCTCAGGTGGCGGGGAGCTGTTTTTT
size: few; J: TRBJ1-1; D: NA; V: TRBV18; CDR3: CASSRDRSDTEAFF; DNA: TGTGCCAGCTCACGCGACAGGTCTGACACTGAAGCTTTCTTT
size: NA; J: TRBJ1-5; D: TRBD1; V: TRBV6-6; CDR3: CASSHRGANQPQHF; DNA: TGTGCCAGCAGTCACAGGGGGGCCAATCAGCCCCAGCATTTT
size: few; J: TRBJ2-7; D: NA; V: TRBV7-9; CDR3: CASSFPYYPYEQYF; DNA: TGTGCCAGCAGCTTTCCATATTATCCCTACGAGCAGTACTTC
size: NA; J: TRBJ1-2; D: NA; V: TRBV6-1; CDR3: CASSREDGLVGGYTF; DNA: TGTGCCAGCAGTAGAGAGGACGGCCTCGTCGGTGGCTACACCTTC
size: NA; J: TRBJ1-2; D: TRBD1; V: TRBV14; CDR3: CASSQGWDRGNYGYTF; DNA: TGTGCCAGCAGCCAAGGTTGGGACAGGGGAAACTATGGCTACACCTTC
size: few; J: TRBJ1-6; D: NA; V: TRBV19; CDR3: CASSIGQGESPLHF; DNA: TGTGCCAGTAGTATTGGGCAGGGAGAGTCACCCCTCCACTTT
size: NA; J: TRBJ2-2; D: TRBD1; V: TRBV4-1; CDR3: CASSLWSGTANTGELFF; DNA: TGCGCCAGCAGCCTATGGTCCGGGACAGCGAACACCGGGGAGCTGTTTTTT
size: few; J: TRBJ2-7; D: NA; V: TRBV27; CDR3: CASSLNGIYEQYF; DNA: TGTGCCAGCAGTTTAAACGGAATATACGAGCAGTACTTC
size: NA; J: TRBJ2-1; D: NA; V: TRBV5-1; CDR3: CASSWGGGVYNEQFF; DNA: TGCGCCAGCAGCTGGGGTGGTGGGGTGTACAATGAGCAGTTCTTC
size: few; J: TRBJ1-1; D: TRBD1; V: TRBV7-6; CDR3: CASSLETGESWRDTEAFF; DNA: TGTGCCAGCAGCTTAGAGACAGGGGAGTCGTGGAGGGACACTGAAGCTTTCTTT
size: NA; J: TRBJ2-3; D: NA; V: TRBV21-1; CDR3: CASSKGTDTQYF; DNA: TGTGCCAGCAGCAAGGGCACAGATACGCAGTATTTT
size: once; J: TRBJ1-3; D: NA; V: TRBV4-1; CDR3: CASSHPSVSGNTIYF; DNA: TGCGCCAGCAGCCACCCCTCGGTCTCTGGAAACACCATATATTTT
size: NA; J: TRBJ1-1; D: NA; V: TRBV6-5; CDR3: CASSYLFKGTEAFF; DNA: TGTGCCAGCAGTTACCTTTTTAAGGGCACTGAAGCTTTCTTT
size: NA; J: TRBJ1-5; D: NA; V: TRBV27; CDR3: CASSLSGGSQPQHF; DNA: TGTGCCAGCAGTTTATCTGGGGGCTCTCAGCCCCAGCATTTT
size: NA; J: TRBJ2-7; D: NA; V: TRBV6-1; CDR3: CASSNRDVTYEQYF; DNA: TGTGCCAGCAGTAACCGGGACGTAACCTACGAGCAGTACTTC
size: NA; J: TRBJ2-1; D: TRBD2; V: TRBV7-8; CDR3: CASSLVPAGGARDEQFF; DNA: TGTGCCAGCAGCTTAGTCCCCGCCGGGGGGGCAAGGGATGAGCAGTTCTTC
size: NA; J: TRBJ1-3; D: NA; V: TRBV6-1; CDR3: CASSERLSGNTIYF; DNA: TGTGCCAGCAGTGAAAGGCTCTCTGGAAACACCATATATTTT
size: NA; J: TRBJ2-7; D: TRBD2; V: TRBV5-1; CDR3: CASSYRTSGGYEQYF; DNA: TGCGCCAGCAGCTACCGGACTAGCGGGGGCTACGAGCAGTACTTC
size: NA; J: TRBJ2-5; D: TRBD2; V: TRBV9; CDR3: CASSYSTSGGRETQYF; DNA: TGTGCCAGCAGCTACTCAACTAGCGGGGGTAGAGAGACCCAGTACTTC
size: NA; J: TRBJ1-6; D: NA; V: TRBV7-2; CDR3: CASSSYEASYNSPLHF; DNA: TGTGCCAGCAGCTCCTATGAGGCATCCTATAATTCACCCCTCCACTTT
size: NA; J: TRBJ2-1; D: NA; V: TRBV14; CDR3: CASSPWSYNEQFF; DNA: TGTGCCAGCAGCCCCTGGTCCTACAATGAGCAGTTCTTC
size: NA; J: TRBJ2-1; D: NA; V: TRBV5-1; CDR3: CASTPQGQSSYNEQFF; DNA: TGCGCCAGCACCCCCCAGGGACAAAGCTCCTACAATGAGCAGTTCTTC
size: NA; J: TRBJ1-5; D: TRBD1; V: TRBV7-9; CDR3: CASSRGQGNQPQHF; DNA: TGTGCCAGCAGCCGGGGACAGGGCAATCAGCCCCAGCATTTT
size: NA; J: TRBJ1-3; D: NA; V: TRBV18; CDR3: CASSPQEGSGGNTIYF; DNA: TGTGCCAGCTCACCACAGGAAGGGTCTGGCGGAAACACCATATATTTT
size: NA; J: TRBJ1-5; D: NA; V: TRBV7-2; CDR3: CASSSFGVTSNQPQHF; DNA: TGTGCCAGCAGCTCCTTTGGGGTAACTAGCAATCAGCCCCAGCATTTT
size: once; J: TRBJ1-5; D: NA; V: TRBV19; CDR3: CASSILQVRISNQPQHF; DNA: TGTGCCAGTAGTATTCTCCAGGTCCGAATAAGCAATCAGCCCCAGCATTTT
size: NA; J: TRBJ2-5; D: NA; V: TRBV29-1; CDR3: CSVEYMYF; DNA: TGCAGCGTTGAATACATGTACTTC
size: few; J: TRBJ1-5; D: NA; V: TRBV2; CDR3: CASSTNQPQHF; DNA: TGTGCCAGCAGTACGAATCAGCCCCAGCATTTT
size: NA; J: TRBJ2-3; D: NA; V: TRBV19; CDR3: CASSSGILGTDTQYF; DNA: TGTGCCAGTAGTTCCGGGATTCTAGGCACAGATACGCAGTATTTT
size: once; J: TRBJ2-7; D: TRBD1; V: TRBV10-2; CDR3: CASSGPGQGFYEQYF; DNA: TGCGCCAGCAGTGGGCCGGGACAGGGCTTTTACGAGCAGTACTTC
size: NA; J: TRBJ2-3; D: NA; V: TRBV27; CDR3: CASRSPGRNTDTQYF; DNA: TGTGCCAGCCGTTCCCCGGGCAGAAACACAGATACGCAGTATTTT
size: NA; J: TRBJ1-4; D: NA; V: TRBV7-9; CDR3: CASSLALGNEKLFF; DNA: TGTGCCAGCAGCTTAGCGCTGGGTAATGAAAAACTGTTTTTT
size: few; J: TRBJ1-1; D: NA; V: TRBV19; CDR3: CASRLWDTEAFF; DNA: TGTGCCAGTAGGCTCTGGGACACTGAAGCTTTCTTT
size: NA; J: TRBJ1-4; D: NA; V: TRBV7-3; CDR3: CASSLLAGKGGEKLFF; DNA: TGTGCCAGCAGCTTACTAGCAGGGAAGGGGGGTGAAAAACTGTTTTTT
size: NA; J: TRBJ2-1; D: NA; V: TRBV6-1; CDR3: CASGLVSYNEQFF; DNA: TGTGCCAGCGGACTTGTCTCCTACAATGAGCAGTTCTTC
size: NA; J: TRBJ1-6; D: NA; V: TRBV7-2; CDR3: CAGGGARWNSPLHF; DNA: TGTGCCGGAGGGGGGGCGCGATGGAATTCACCCCTCCACTTT
size: once; J: TRBJ2-3; D: NA; V: TRBV18; CDR3: CASSPPSMLAQYF; DNA: TGTGCCAGCTCACCACCTTCTATGCTTGCCCAGTATTTT
size: NA; J: TRBJ1-4; D: TRBD1; V: TRBV18; CDR3: CASSPGVSRTGGEKLFF; DNA: TGTGCCAGCTCACCAGGAGTCTCTAGGACAGGGGGTGAAAAACTGTTTTTT
size: NA; J: TRBJ2-3; D: NA; V: TRBV11-2; CDR3: CASSFLQAEYF; DNA: TGTGCCAGCAGCTTCCTCCAAGCCGAGTATTTT
size: NA; J: TRBJ2-5; D: TRBD1; V: TRBV5-4; CDR3: CASSLGDRGSETQYF; DNA: TGTGCCAGCAGCTTGGGGGACAGGGGGTCGGAGACCCAGTACTTC
size: NA; J: TRBJ2-2; D: NA; V: TRBV9; CDR3: CASSVDPSAGELFF; DNA: TGTGCCAGCAGCGTAGACCCTTCCGCCGGGGAGCTGTTTTTT
size: few; J: TRBJ1-4; D: NA; V: TRBV19; CDR3: CASSSPRGNNEKLFF; DNA: TGTGCCAGTAGTAGCCCTCGGGGGAATAATGAAAAACTGTTTTTT